These 20 T cell receptor beta chains originate from one sample sequenced in a study of blood T cells in healthy people across ages. A second PCR of about 6 to 12 cycles used a sample-barcoded 5' primer and a J-beta primer mix. Each CDR3 protein gets one entry after TCRdb re-called the 5' RACE reads with MiXCR. The sample carries under 1,000,000 distinct CDR3 sequences, under 40% recorded once. Sequencing was performed on blood. These receptors were collected from a man aged 18 to 35 in good health.

This clonotype was recorded a few times. This sequence joins TRBV20-1 and TRBJ1-1, with TRBD1 matching over 7 bases. The CDR3 covers 14 residues. Germline V gene lookup returns CDR1 DFQATT and CDR2 SNEGSKA (reference sequence). The V gene end was trimmed by 3 bases and the J gene end by 5 bases; junction bases not matched to a gene: 9. CDR3 in amino acids: CSARRPGGYTEAFF. The CDR3 DNA follows: TGCAGTGCTAGGCGACCAGGGGGTTATACTGAAGCTTTCTTT.

The sample holds a few counts of this clonotype. The V call is TRBV6-6, the J call TRBJ1-6, with a tentative D call TRBD1 (6 bases). CDR3 size: 15 residues. The germline V gene encodes CDR1 MNHNY and CDR2 SVGAGI (reference sequence). Trimming cost V 2 bases and J 6 bases, with 11 bases left between them. The CDR3 DNA is TGTGCCAGCAGTTACGGGGCAGGGGCTAATTCACCCCTCCACTTT. Translating it yields CASSYGAGANSPLHF.

This clonotype has just a few counts. The rearrangement links TRBV9 to TRBJ1-2; D remains ambiguous. The CDR3 is made up of 14 amino acids. Germline CDR1 reads SGDLS; CDR2 reads YYNGEE. Trimming stripped 1 base from V and 3 bases from J, with 10 bases between. Written as DNA, the CDR3 is TGTGCCAGCAGCGTATCGTCCAGAGACTATGGCTACACCTTC. Protein product: CASSVSSRDYGYTF.

V and J are TRBV11-2 and TRBJ2-5; D might be TRBD2 (5 bases). The germline V gene encodes CDR1 SGHAT and CDR2 FQNNGV. CDR3 length equals 16 residues. The ends were cut back, 0 bases at V and 2 bases at J, with 13 bases in the middle. The CDR3 sequence is CASSLEWQRKQETQYF. Here the CDR3 DNA reads TGTGCCAGCAGCTTAGAATGGCAGCGGAAGCAAGAGACCCAGTACTTC.

This clonotype came up a few times. This chain uses TRBV12-3 or TRBV12-4 with TRBJ1-5, with D possibly matching TRBD1 (5 bases). The germline V and J ends were trimmed by 4 bases and 5 bases, with 18 bases remaining between them. The CDR3 sequence is 16 residues long. The CDR3 loop is CASSYSGTRSYQPQHF. The CDR3 DNA reads TGTGCCAGCAGTTACTCCGGGACCCGGAGTTATCAGCCCCAGCATTTT.

Turning to this clonotype: At one boundary the junction diverges from the germline segment, which might be a read error. The chain is built from TRBV12-3 or TRBV12-4 and TRBJ2-3; 7 bases align to TRBD1. This CDR3 contains 15 residues. The CDR3, as DNA: TGTACCAGCAGTCGACAGGGTGCGGACCGGGATACGCAGTATTTT. Amino acid sequence: CTSSRQGADRDTQYF.

Concerning this clonotype: This may come from a read error, since a much larger clone is one base off. The V and J genes are TRBV7-9 and TRBJ2-1; 8 bases are shared with TRBD2. The CDR3 consists of 18 residues. Looked up from germline, CDR1 is SEHNR and CDR2 is FQNEAQ (reference sequence). This CDR3 reads CASSFPRVAGISYNERFF. CDR3 DNA: TGTGCCAGCAGCTTTCCCCGGGTAGCGGGGATCTCCTACAATGAGCGGTTCTTC.

This clonotype was detected a few times. A much larger clone is a single base away; this may be a read error. The chain has TRBV7-9 and TRBJ2-7, with D possibly TRBD2 on 5 matching bases. The CDR3 loop spans 13 amino acids. CDR1 is SEHNR, CDR2 FQNEAQ, per germline (reference sequence). CDR3 protein: CASSVAQSYEQYF. The DNA for the CDR3 is TGTGCCAGCAGCGTAGCGCAGTCCTACGAGCAGTACTTC.

The chain couples TRBV10-3 to TRBJ2-2, with a weak D call TRBD2 (5 bases). Germline loops: CDR1 ENHRY, CDR2 SYGVKD. The CDR3 is made up of 15 amino acids. Trimming pared 6 bases from V and 5 bases from J, leaving 16 bases between. As DNA, the CDR3 is TGTGCCATCAGATCCGGGGAAAGGCTGACCGGGGAGCTGTTTTTT. Amino acid sequence: CAIRSGERLTGELFF.

This sequence joins TRBV9 and TRBJ2-3, with 10 bases matching TRBD2. Germline V CDR1 and CDR2: SGDLS, YYNGEE. V shed 3 bases and J 3 bases; nucleotides not matched to a gene: 10. The CDR3 contains 17 residues. CDR3 DNA: TGTGCCAGCAGCGCCCAGTCCAGCGGGGGGGGTACAGATACGCAGTATTTT. It specifies CASSAQSSGGGTDTQYF.

V is TRBV3-1 and J is TRBJ2-1; TRBD2 matches 9 bases. There are 15 residues in the CDR3. The junction had 11 bases not matched to a gene; V was cut back by 1 base and J by 13 bases. Germline values: CDR1 LGHDT, CDR2 YNNKEL (reference sequence). CDR3 coding DNA: TGTGCCAGCAGCCAAGGCATAGCGGGGGAAGAGACCCAGTTCTTC. Translating gives CASSQGIAGEETQFF.

This clonotype was seen a handful of times. One end of the junction fails to match germline, which may point to a read error. This chain uses TRBV12-3 or TRBV12-4 with TRBJ1-2, with D possibly TRBD1 on 5 matching bases. The CDR3 spans 12 residues. CDR3 DNA sequence: TGTGCCAGCAGGTTAGCAGGGAATGGCTACACCTTC. It encodes CASRLAGNGYTF.

V is TRBV7-2 and J is TRBJ2-7, with 8 bases matching TRBD2. Trimming removed 4 bases from V and 7 bases from J; junction bases left unmatched: 9. This CDR3 region has 14 residues. Per the germline V gene, CDR1 is SGHTA and CDR2 is FQGNSA. The CDR3 DNA is TGTGCCAGCAGCTCAGCGGGAGCCTACAATGAGCAGTACTTC. This gives the protein CASSSAGAYNEQYF.

The rearrangement links TRBV7-9 to TRBJ2-3; the D is unclear. V dropped 1 base and J dropped 10 bases, with 9 bases sitting between them. CDR3 length: 12 amino acids. Per germline, CDR1 SEHNR and CDR2 FQNEAQ (reference sequence). The CDR3 loop reads CASSLVMDAQYF. In DNA form, the CDR3 reads TGTGCCAGCAGCTTAGTAATGGATGCGCAGTATTTT. Full variable domain (remainder filled in from reference TRBV7-9 and TRBJ2-3): DTGVSQNPRHKITKRGQNVTFRCDPISEHNRLYWYRQTLGQGPEFLTYFQNEAQLEKSRLLSDRFSAERPKGSFSTLEIQRTEQGDSAMYLCASSLVMDAQYFGPGTRLTVL.

This clonotype was recorded a few times. The J gene is TRBJ2-5, the V gene TRBV20-1, with unresolved D. Looked up from germline, CDR1 is DFQATT and CDR2 is SNEGSKA (reference sequence). The CDR3 has 12 residues. Trimming shortened V by 8 bases and J by 0 bases, and 10 bases separated the two germline ends. The CDR3 DNA sequence: TGCAGTTCTAACAGTTACCAAGAGACCCAGTACTTC. Amino acid sequence: CSSNSYQETQYF.

This clonotype was recorded at least ten times. The chain is built from TRBV12-3 or TRBV12-4 and TRBJ1-2; no firm D call. The ends were cut back, 8 bases at V and 6 bases at J, with 13 bases in the middle. The length of the CDR3 is 12 residues. CDR3 nucleotides: TGTGCCAGCTCGGCTAGCGGGGATGGCTACACCTTC. This codes for CASSASGDGYTF.

As for this clonotype: A clone one base away is much larger, so this may be a read error. The genes are TRBV4-1 and TRBJ1-6; D is unclear. The germline V gene encodes CDR1 MGHRA and CDR2 YSYEKL. This CDR3 spans 13 amino acids. DNA for the CDR3: TGCGCCAGCAGCCAAGATTTAGTTTCACCCCCCCACTTT. Protein: CASSQDLVSPPHF.

The V gene is TRBV12-3 or TRBV12-4, the J gene TRBJ1-1; 7 nucleotides line up with TRBD1. The CDR3 is 16 amino acids. V lost 4 bases and J lost 4; bases outside the gene matches: 12. The CDR3 DNA reads as TGTGCCAGCAGTTCGATGGGGACAAACAGGGGCACTGAAGCTTTCTTT. This codes for CASSSMGTNRGTEAFF.

Here the CDR3 DNA reads TGCAGTGCTAGGGACAGTGCTAATGAAAAACTGTTTTTT. Protein: CSARDSANEKLFF. The rearrangement uses TRBV20-1 and TRBJ1-4; D might be TRBD1 (6 bases). Trimming left V 3 bases short and J 3 bases short, with 8 bases between. CDR1 and CDR2 (germline): DFQATT, SNEGSKA (reference sequence). The CDR3 loop spans 13 amino acids.

The chain carries TRBV20-1 and TRBJ2-1; TRBD1 matches 7 bases. With V trimmed by 3 bases and J by 10 bases, 6 bases remained unmatched. The germline V gene encodes CDR1 DFQATT and CDR2 SNEGSKA (reference sequence). CDR3 length equals 12 residues. The CDR3 region is CSASTGVGEQFF. The CDR3 DNA is TGCAGTGCTAGTACAGGGGTTGGCGAGCAGTTCTTC.